This T cell receptor beta chain was captured in a study of CXCR3-negative and CXCR3-positive naive CD8 T cells. CDR1 is SQVTM, CDR2 ANQGSEA, per germline. CDR3 length: 14 amino acids. UMI-labeled 5' RACE TRB cDNA libraries were prepared from the cells. TCRdb re-analyzed the 5' RACE reads; it lists each CDR3 protein once, without DNA. Its clone listing holds over 100,000 distinct CDR3 sequences. Sequencing input: naive CXCR3- CD8+ T cells from blood. Subset here: CD45RO-CCR7+CD27+CD95- naive CD8+ T cells lacking CXCR3 (TNR3-). The sequence came from a human donor in good health. Some clones in this sample may be carry-over from other donors' samples. The V and J genes are TRBV29-1 and TRBJ1-2. CDR3 amino acids: CSAEEEIRWDGYTF.